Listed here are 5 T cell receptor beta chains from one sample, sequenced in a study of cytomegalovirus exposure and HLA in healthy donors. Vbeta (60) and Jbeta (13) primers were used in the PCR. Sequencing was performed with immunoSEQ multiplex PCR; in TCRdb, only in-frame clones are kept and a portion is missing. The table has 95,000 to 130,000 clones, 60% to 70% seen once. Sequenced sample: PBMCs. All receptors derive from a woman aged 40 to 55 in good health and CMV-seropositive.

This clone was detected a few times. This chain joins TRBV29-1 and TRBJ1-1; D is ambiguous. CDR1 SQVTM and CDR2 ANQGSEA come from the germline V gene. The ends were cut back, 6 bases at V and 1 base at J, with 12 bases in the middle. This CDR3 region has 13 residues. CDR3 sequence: CSVKQRANTEAFF. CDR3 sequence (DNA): TGCAGCGTGAAACAGAGAGCGAACACTGAAGCTTTCTTT.

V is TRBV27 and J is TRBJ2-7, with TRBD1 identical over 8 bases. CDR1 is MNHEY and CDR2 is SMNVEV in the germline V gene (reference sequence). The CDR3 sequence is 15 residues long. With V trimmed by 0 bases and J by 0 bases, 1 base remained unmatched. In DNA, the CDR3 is TGTGCCAGCAGTTTATCCACAGGGGGCTCCTACGAGCAGTACTTC. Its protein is CASSLSTGGSYEQYF.

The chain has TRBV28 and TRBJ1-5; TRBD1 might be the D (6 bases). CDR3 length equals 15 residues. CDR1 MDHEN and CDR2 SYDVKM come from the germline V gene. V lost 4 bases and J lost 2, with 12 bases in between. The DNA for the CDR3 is TGTGCCAGCAGTTACAGGGTTGCGGGCAATCAGCCCCAGCATTTT. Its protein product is CASSYRVAGNQPQHF.

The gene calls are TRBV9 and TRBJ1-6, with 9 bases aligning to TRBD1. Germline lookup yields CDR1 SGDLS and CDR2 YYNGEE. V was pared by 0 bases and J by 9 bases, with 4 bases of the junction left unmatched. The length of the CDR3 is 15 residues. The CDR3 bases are TGTGCCAGCAGCGTAGGTGGGACAGGGAGTTCACCCCTCCACTTT. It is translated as CASSVGGTGSSPLHF.

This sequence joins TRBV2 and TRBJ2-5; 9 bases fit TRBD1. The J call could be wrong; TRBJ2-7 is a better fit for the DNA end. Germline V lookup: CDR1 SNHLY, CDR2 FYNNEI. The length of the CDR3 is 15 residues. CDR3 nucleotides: TGTGCCAGCAGGCTGGGACAGGGTGCTTCTTACGAGCAGTACTTC. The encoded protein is CASRLGQGASYEQYF.